Below, 31 T cell receptor beta chains from the same sample are listed, as sequenced in a study of blood T cells in healthy people across ages. The use of a sample-barcoded 5' primer and a J-beta primer mix characterized a second PCR of 7 to 11 cycles. TCRdb passed the 5' RACE reads through MiXCR, listing each CDR3 protein once. Of roughly 1,300,000 distinct CDR3 sequences listed, 59% were seen once; the top ten hold over 5%. The sample was blood. These receptors were collected from a man aged 18 to 29 in good health.

The chain couples TRBV7-2 to TRBJ2-5; 9 bases fit TRBD2. J gave up 5 bases and V 1 base, and 5 bases lay outside the gene matches. Germline lookup yields CDR1 SGHTA and CDR2 FQGNSA. This CDR3 contains 15 residues. CDR3 sequence reads: CASSLGRGGYETQYF. The CDR3 DNA reads as TGTGCCAGCAGCTTAGGGCGGGGGGGCTATGAGACCCAGTACTTC.

The rearrangement uses TRBV4-3 and TRBJ2-3; 12 nucleotides line up with TRBD2. V was clipped by 1 base and J by 3 bases; unmatched bases: 5. The CDR3 has 17 amino acids. Germline CDR1 is LGHNA and CDR2 is YSLEER. CDR3 sequence (DNA): TGCGCCAGCAGCCAAGGAACTAGCGGGGGGAGGACAGATACGCAGTATTTT. It specifies CASSQGTSGGRTDTQYF.

This clonotype was counted a few times. The chain recombines TRBV27 with TRBJ2-1; TRBD2 is a possible D gene (5 bases). This CDR3 has 16 amino acids. The germline CDR1 and CDR2 sequences are MNHEY and SMNVEV (reference sequence). V lost 4 bases to trimming and J lost 1 base, with 14 bases between them. The CDR3: CASSSPRGGSYNEQFF. The CDR3 nucleotides are TGTGCCAGCAGTTCCCCTAGAGGCGGGTCCTACAATGAGCAGTTCTTC.

In its sample, this clonotype was seen a few times. The rearrangement links TRBV6-4 to TRBJ2-7; D gene unclear. There are 15 residues in the CDR3. The germline V gene encodes CDR1 MRHNA and CDR2 SNTAGT. Trimming left V 2 bases short and J 6 bases short, with 17 bases between. CDR3 in amino acids: CASSDDKGPKGEQYF. CDR3 nucleotides: TGTGCCAGCAGTGACGACAAGGGTCCTAAGGGCGAGCAGTACTTC.

This clonotype was found a few times. This chain joins TRBV20-1 and TRBJ1-6; 8 bases agree with TRBD1. CDR3 length: 15 amino acids. The ends lost 3 bases at V and 7 bases at J; junction bases unmatched: 8. The V gene's germline CDR1 is DFQATT and CDR2 SNEGSKA (reference sequence). CDR3 protein: CSASQRQGFNSPLHF. For the CDR3, the DNA is TGCAGTGCTAGCCAAAGACAGGGGTTCAATTCACCCCTCCACTTT.

The chain links TRBV20-1 to TRBJ2-5; no clear D gene. The CDR3 extends over 11 amino acids. The germline V and J ends were trimmed by 7 bases and 3 bases, with 9 bases remaining between them. Germline assignment: CDR1 DFQATT and CDR2 SNEGSKA (reference sequence). The CDR3 here is CSGMAEETQYF. The CDR3 DNA is TGCAGTGGAATGGCAGAAGAGACCCAGTACTTC.

V gene TRBV25-1 combines with J gene TRBJ2-7; D gene ambiguous. Germline V gives CDR1 MGHDK, CDR2 SYGVNS. Deletions cut 1 base from V and 1 base from J, with 14 bases between. The length of the CDR3 is 16 residues. CDR3 nucleotides: TGTGCCAGCAGTGAATTTGGTGGACCTTATTCCTACGAGCAGTACTTC. The encoded protein is CASSEFGGPYSYEQYF.

This clonotype has just a few counts. The chain is built from TRBV9 and TRBJ2-5; D not resolved. V lost 0 bases and J 6 bases, leaving 9 bases between the germline ends. The CDR3 contains 13 residues. Germline assignment: CDR1 SGDLS and CDR2 YYNGEE. The CDR3 is CASSVGGVQTQYF. As DNA, the CDR3 is TGTGCCAGCAGCGTAGGGGGTGTGCAGACCCAGTACTTC. Supplemented by reference TRBV9 and TRBJ2-5, the full variable domain reads DSGVTQTPKHLITATGQRVTLRCSPRSGDLSVYWYQQSLDQGLQFLIQYYNGEERAKGNILERFSAQQFPDLHSELNLSSLELGDSALYFCASSVGGVQTQYFGPGTRLLVL.

The chain links TRBV7-2 to TRBJ2-7; D remains ambiguous. The CDR3 loop spans 12 amino acids. In germline, CDR1 is SGHTA, CDR2 FQGNSA. V lost 4 bases, J lost 3 bases, and 7 bases lay in between. The CDR3 bases are TGTGCCAGCAGCTCCCCAGACTACGAGCAGTACTTC. Translated, it gives CASSSPDYEQYF. The entire variable domain, with the rest obtained from reference TRBV7-2 and TRBJ2-7, is as follows: GAGVSQSPSNKVTEKGKDVELRCDPISGHTALYWYRQSLGQGLEFLIYFQGNSAPDKSGLPSDRFSAERTGGSVSTLTIQRTQQEDSAVYLCASSSPDYEQYFGPGTRLTVT.

The chain couples TRBV6-2 or TRBV6-3 to TRBJ2-3; D remains ambiguous. In germline, CDR1 is MNHEY, CDR2 SVGEGT. CDR3 length equals 14 residues. Trimming cost V 6 bases and J 3 bases, with 13 bases left between them. Here the CDR3 DNA reads TGTGCCAGCAGCCCTAGGGTACGGACAGATACGCAGTATTTT. Encoded protein: CASSPRVRTDTQYF.

The chain is built from TRBV20-1 and TRBJ1-6; no reliable D call. CDR3 size: 13 residues. Germline CDR1 is DFQATT and CDR2 is SNEGSKA (reference sequence). The V end lost 1 base, the J end lost 4 bases, and 5 bases lay between the germline ends. The CDR3 nucleotides are TGCAGTGCTAGAGCTGGGTATAATTCACCCCTCCACTTT. Protein: CSARAGYNSPLHF.

The chain links TRBV27 to TRBJ2-5, with D hard to call. The J call is in doubt because the DNA end fits TRBJ2-7 better. This CDR3 region has 13 residues. Per germline, CDR1 MNHEY and CDR2 SMNVEV (reference sequence). In nucleotides, the CDR3 is TGTGCCAGCAGTACCCGACTGACAAGCGAGCAGTACTTC. Protein: CASSTRLTSEQYF.

The chain uses TRBV4-1 and TRBJ2-1; 10 bases agree with TRBD2. CDR1 and CDR2 from the germline V gene are MGHRA and YSYEKL. After removal of 1 base from V and 5 bases from J, the junction contained 8 bases not matched to a gene. CDR3 size: 17 residues. CDR3 region: CASSQVEASGSHNEQFF. The CDR3 nucleotides are TGCGCCAGCAGCCAAGTAGAGGCTAGCGGGAGCCACAATGAGCAGTTCTTC.

This clonotype occurred a few times. V gene TRBV28 combines with J gene TRBJ1-1, with D hard to call. CDR3 length equals 11 residues. Trimming pared 5 bases from V and 8 bases from J, leaving 9 bases between. The germline V gene encodes CDR1 MDHEN and CDR2 SYDVKM. CDR3: CASSDVSEAFF. As DNA, the CDR3 is TGTGCCAGCAGTGATGTCTCCGAAGCTTTCTTT.

The chain employs TRBV6-1 and TRBJ1-5; perhaps TRBD1 as D (5 bases). The germline gives CDR1 MNHNS, CDR2 SASEGT. V lost 2 bases and J lost 1, with 12 bases in between. There are 16 residues in the CDR3. The CDR3 DNA is TGTGCCAGCAGTGAACAGGCCAGGGCGAGCAATCAGCCCCAGCATTTT. It codes for CASSEQARASNQPQHF.

The chain uses TRBV7-9 and TRBJ2-3; the D is unclear. This CDR3 comprises 13 residues. V was shortened by 5 bases and J by 8 bases, with 14 bases between the two germline ends. Germline CDR1 SEHNR, CDR2 FQNEAQ (reference sequence). In nucleotides, the CDR3 is TGTGCCAGCAGCCCGACCACAGACGGTACGCAGTATTTT. Translation gives CASSPTTDGTQYF.

The chain combines TRBV4-1 with TRBJ2-1; no clear D. CDR1 MGHRA and CDR2 YSYEKL come from the germline V gene. With 3 bases removed from V and 9 bases from J, the gap between germline ends came to 6 bases. This CDR3 spans 11 amino acids. The CDR3 DNA is TGCGCCAGCAGCCAGACGAGTGAGCAGTTCTTC. Its protein is CASSQTSEQFF.

This sequence joins TRBV13 and TRBJ2-4; maybe TRBD1 (6 bases). Germline lookup yields CDR1 PRHDT and CDR2 FYEKMQ (reference sequence). The CDR3 loop spans 14 amino acids. The germline V and J ends were trimmed by 0 bases and 7 bases, with 10 bases remaining between them. The CDR3 sequence: CASSLGAGANIQYF. CDR3 bases: TGTGCCAGCAGCTTAGGAGCAGGGGCTAACATTCAGTACTTC.

The gene calls are TRBV27 and TRBJ2-5, with TRBD1 matching over 12 bases. TRBJ2-7 matches the DNA end more closely, so the J call is doubtful. The length of the CDR3 is 14 residues. Germline assignment: CDR1 MNHEY and CDR2 SMNVEV (reference sequence). For the CDR3, the DNA is TGTGCCAGCAGTTTATCGGGACAGGGGGCCGAGCAGTACTTC. Translated, it gives CASSLSGQGAEQYF.

This clonotype occurred a few times. The chain employs TRBV10-3 and TRBJ1-1, with 10 bases matching TRBD1. Germline-derived CDR1 and CDR2 are ENHRY and SYGVKD. Losses at the gene ends were 0 bases for V and 9 bases for J; bases not matched to a gene: 7. The CDR3 is made up of 15 amino acids. CDR3 nucleotide sequence: TGTGCCATCAGTGAGTCGACCCCGGGACAGGGGAAAGCTTTCTTT. Its protein product is CAISESTPGQGKAFF.

This clonotype has just a few counts. The rearrangement links TRBV6-2 or TRBV6-3 to TRBJ2-7; maybe TRBD2 (5 bases). CDR1 MNHEY and CDR2 SVGEGT come from the germline V gene. The CDR3 runs 15 residues. The V and J ends lost 5 bases and 2 bases respectively, with 16 bases between them. CDR3 DNA sequence: TGTGCCAGCAGTCCTCTTCCGAGGGCCCCCTACGAGCAGTACTTC. It codes for CASSPLPRAPYEQYF.

This clonotype was seen a handful of times. The chain has TRBV10-3 and TRBJ2-7; D might be TRBD2 (6 bases). The V end lost 3 bases, the J end lost 4 bases, and 13 bases lay between the germline ends. The CDR3 is 14 residues long. The germline gives CDR1 ENHRY, CDR2 SYGVKD. The CDR3 reads CAISDLGGLYEQYF. DNA of the CDR3: TGTGCCATCAGTGACCTAGGAGGGCTATACGAGCAGTACTTC.

The table lists this clonotype with a few counts. This sequence joins TRBV29-1 and TRBJ2-7; 8 bases fit TRBD1. The CDR3 totals 13 residues. V was pared by 7 bases and J by 4 bases, with 9 bases of the junction left unmatched. Germline V lookup: CDR1 SQVTM, CDR2 ANQGSEA. The CDR3 protein is CSAEAGGSYEQYF. DNA of the CDR3: TGCAGCGCGGAAGCAGGGGGCTCTTACGAGCAGTACTTC.

There are a few counts of this clonotype. The chain couples TRBV14 to TRBJ2-1; D not resolved. The CDR3 consists of 13 residues. The germline gives CDR1 SGHDN, CDR2 FVKESK. Trimming shortened V by 9 bases and J by 5 bases, and 14 bases separated the two germline ends. The CDR3 here is CASSHEWDNEQFF. The CDR3 region has the DNA TGTGCCAGTAGTCACGAGTGGGACAATGAGCAGTTCTTC. Full variable domain (missing parts from reference TRBV14 and TRBJ2-1): EAGVTQFPSHSVIEKGQTVTLRCDPISGHDNLYWYRRVMGKEIKFLLHFVKESKQDESGMPNNRFLAERTGGTYSTLKVQPAELEDSGVYFCASSHEWDNEQFFGPGTRLTVL.

In its sample, this clonotype was seen many times. The chain uses TRBV7-2 and TRBJ2-7, with no clear D. Germline lookup yields CDR1 SGHTA and CDR2 FQGNSA. The CDR3 length is 14 residues. The germline V and J ends were trimmed by 1 base and 3 bases, with 10 bases remaining between them. CDR3: CASSLGGRYYEQYF. CDR3 bases: TGTGCCAGCAGCTTAGGCGGCAGGTACTACGAGCAGTACTTC.

The chain recombines TRBV4-2 with TRBJ2-1, with 10 nucleotides matching TRBD2. After removal of 0 bases from V and 0 bases from J, the junction contained 11 bases not matched to a gene. From germline, CDR1 is LGHNA and CDR2 YNFKEQ. The CDR3 extends over 20 amino acids. In DNA, the CDR3 is TGTGCCAGCAGCCAAGAAATAGGACTAGCGGTACCCAGCTCCTACAATGAGCAGTTCTTC. Protein product: CASSQEIGLAVPSSYNEQFF.

The chain couples TRBV6-1 to TRBJ2-1, with 10 nucleotides matching TRBD1. The V and J ends lost 5 bases and 3 bases, in that order; junction bases with no gene match: 1. Germline values: CDR1 MNHNS, CDR2 SASEGT. The CDR3 runs 14 residues. The DNA of the CDR3 is TGTGCCAGCAGTAGGACAGGGGGCTACAATGAGCAGTTCTTC. It specifies CASSRTGGYNEQFF.

The chain has TRBV27 and TRBJ2-5, with 10 bases that match TRBD1. The CDR3 has 14 residues. The germline gives CDR1 MNHEY, CDR2 SMNVEV (reference sequence). Unmatched junction bases numbered 12, after V lost 6 bases and J lost 11 bases. CDR3 sequence: CASSTPTGGREQYF. As DNA, the CDR3 is TGTGCCAGCAGCACACCGACAGGGGGCAGGGAGCAGTACTTC.

The chain joins TRBV15 to TRBJ1-1; 8 bases agree with TRBD1. V dropped 8 bases and J dropped 6; count of bases not matched to a gene: 8. The CDR3 is made up of 13 amino acids. Germline CDR1 reads LNHNV; CDR2 reads YYDKDF (reference sequence). CDR3 loop: CATGQGTLAEAFF. The CDR3 region has the DNA TGTGCCACCGGACAGGGAACTCTGGCTGAAGCTTTCTTT.

This chain links TRBV29-1 with TRBJ2-1, with 16 bases that match TRBD2. Germline CDR1 and CDR2: SQVTM and ANQGSEA. The CDR3 consists of 15 residues. The CDR3 is CRVDGTSGRDNEQFF. In nucleotides, the CDR3 is TGCAGGGTAGACGGGACTAGCGGGAGGGACAATGAGCAGTTCTTC.

The chain has TRBV19 and TRBJ1-1; possible D gene TRBD1, 6 bases. The CDR3 has 16 amino acids. V lost 9 bases and J 1 base, leaving 21 bases between the germline ends. Germline V lookup: CDR1 LNHDA, CDR2 SQIVND (reference sequence). The CDR3 reads CASGNRDKITNTEAFF. CDR3 DNA sequence: TGTGCCAGCGGAAACCGGGACAAGATAACGAACACTGAAGCTTTCTTT. Full variable domain (remainder filled in from reference TRBV19 and TRBJ1-1): DGGITQSPKYLFRKEGQNVTLSCEQNLNHDAMYWYRQDPGQGLRLIYYSQIVNDFQKGDIAEGYSVSREKKESFPLTVTSAQKNPTAFYLCASGNRDKITNTEAFFGQGTRLTVV.